The 15 T cell receptor beta chains presented below share a single source sample, sequenced in a study of T cells after yellow fever vaccination. One entry per CDR3 protein, called by TCRdb with MiXCR from the 5' RACE reads. This sample has about 320,000 distinct CDR3 sequences, with roughly 10% found just once. Sample: CD4+ T cells sorted from PBMCs, taken 45 days after the yellow fever booster vaccination. These receptors were taken from a man aged 18 to 35 who received the YFV17D yellow fever vaccine.

CDR3 DNA sequence: TGTGCCAGCAGTGAGGGTCCCCCCGGGGACTATGGCTACACCTTC. It yields the protein CASSEGPPGDYGYTF. The chain couples TRBV6-4 to TRBJ1-2; D unresolved. The germline V and J ends were trimmed by 3 bases and 3 bases, with 14 bases remaining between them. This CDR3 comprises 15 residues. Germline values: CDR1 MRHNA, CDR2 SNTAGT.

This clonotype has only a few counts. The CDR3 DNA is TGCAGTGCTAGAGAGGGCGGCTTAAACATTCAGTACTTC. It yields the protein CSAREGGLNIQYF. This chain uses TRBV20-1 with TRBJ2-4; D remains unclear. The CDR3 loop spans 13 amino acids. Germline lookup yields CDR1 DFQATT and CDR2 SNEGSKA (reference sequence). V was clipped by 0 bases and J by 6 bases, with 9 bases between them.

The V and J genes are TRBV5-4 and TRBJ2-7; 9 positions match TRBD1. CDR3 length: 15 residues. The V segment lost 4 bases and the J segment 5 bases; nucleotides outside the gene matches: 10. Germline V gene lookup returns CDR1 SGHNT and CDR2 YYREEE (reference sequence). CDR3 coding DNA: TGTGCCAGCAGCCGGCCGGGACAGGGTTCCCACGAGCAGTACTTC. It specifies CASSRPGQGSHEQYF.

This clonotype came up many times. The chain recombines TRBV7-2 with TRBJ2-6; D unresolved. The length of the CDR3 is 14 residues. V was cut by 1 base and J by 1 base, with 2 bases left in between. Germline V gene data show CDR1 as SGHTA and CDR2 as FQGNSA. CDR3 nucleotides: TGTGCCAGCAGCTTAGTTTCTGGGGCCAACGTCCTGACTTTC. The encoded protein is CASSLVSGANVLTF.

CDR3 nucleotides: TGTGCCAGCAGCTTTAGTGTGGCGGGCTCTGATGGCTACACCTTC. Amino acids: CASSFSVAGSDGYTF. The chain couples TRBV7-2 to TRBJ1-2; D is uncertain. CDR1 SGHTA and CDR2 FQGNSA come from the germline V gene. V lost 3 bases and J 6 bases, leaving 17 bases between the germline ends. The CDR3 is 15 residues long.

This clonotype showed up many times. The gene calls are TRBV9 and TRBJ1-5; D might be TRBD1 (5 bases). The CDR3 has 14 amino acids. Trimming took 4 bases from V and 0 from J, leaving 8 bases between them. Per the germline V gene, CDR1 is SGDLS and CDR2 is YYNGEE. CDR3 region: CASSQGYSNQPQHF. CDR3 coding DNA: TGTGCCAGCAGCCAGGGATATAGCAATCAGCCCCAGCATTTT.

This chain uses TRBV18 with TRBJ1-3, with D perhaps matching TRBD1 (6 bases). The ends were cut back, 1 base at V and 2 bases at J, with 9 bases in the middle. CDR1 is KGHSH, CDR2 LQKENI, per germline. The CDR3 runs 15 residues. In DNA, the CDR3 is TGTGCCAGCTCACCACAGGACAGACCTGGAAACACCATATATTTT. Translation gives CASSPQDRPGNTIYF.

This clonotype was observed many times. The chain joins TRBV24-1 to TRBJ1-5; D gene uncertain. The germline V and J ends were trimmed by 5 bases and 5 bases, with 9 bases remaining between them. Germline-derived CDR1 and CDR2 are KGHDR and SFDVKD. The CDR3 is made up of 13 amino acids. The CDR3 protein is CATSGQAHQPQHF. The CDR3 DNA follows: TGTGCCACCAGTGGCCAAGCCCATCAGCCCCAGCATTTT.

This clonotype was detected many times. J is TRBJ1-5 and V is TRBV12-3 or TRBV12-4; 8 bases fit TRBD1. The CDR3 totals 15 residues. V was clipped by 5 bases and J by 6 bases; unmatched bases: 9. CDR3 loop: CASSPSGTGGQPQHF. In DNA form, the CDR3 reads TGTGCCAGCAGTCCCTCCGGGACAGGCGGTCAGCCCCAGCATTTT.

This clonotype has just a few counts. The chain uses TRBV9 and TRBJ2-7; 8 bases are shared with TRBD1. In germline, CDR1 is SGDLS, CDR2 YYNGEE. V lost 3 bases to trimming and J lost 5 bases; unmatched junction nucleotides: 1. The length of the CDR3 is 12 residues. CDR3 coding DNA: TGTGCCAGCAGCGCGACAGGGGACGAGCAGTACTTC. It codes for CASSATGDEQYF.

The V call is TRBV6-5, the J call TRBJ2-7; TRBD1 matches 7 bases. With 6 bases clipped from V and 6 bases from J, the junction kept 8 bases outside the gene matches. The CDR3 is made up of 13 amino acids. Germline V gene data show CDR1 as MNHEY and CDR2 as SVGAGI. CDR3 in DNA: TGTGCCAGCAGGGATGGACAGGCGGGCGAGCAGTACTTC. It specifies CASRDGQAGEQYF.

This chain connects TRBV6-6 to TRBJ2-2, with 11 nucleotides matching TRBD1. This CDR3 contains 16 residues. Germline CDR1 reads MNHNY; CDR2 reads SVGAGI (reference sequence). J gave up 9 bases and V 2 bases, and 8 bases lay outside the gene matches. CDR3 bases: TGTGCCAGCAGTTACCGGGGACAGGGGGGGAACCGGGAGCTGTTTTTT. Encoded protein: CASSYRGQGGNRELFF.

The rearrangement joins TRBV7-3 to TRBJ2-2; D unclear. CDR3 length: 14 amino acids. V lost 2 bases to trimming and J lost 2 bases, with 6 bases between them. The germline V gene has CDR1 SGHTA and CDR2 FQGTGA. Here the CDR3 DNA reads TGTGCCAGCAGCTTAGGGCTAAACACCGGGGAGCTGTTTTTT. This sequence encodes CASSLGLNTGELFF.

This clonotype has only a few counts. The junction shows a germline mismatch at one end, possibly a read error. V gene TRBV6-5 combines with J gene TRBJ2-5; TRBD1 matches at 9 bases. The CDR3 has 17 amino acids. Germline V gene data show CDR1 as MNHEY and CDR2 as SVGAGI. In DNA, the CDR3 is TGTGCCAGCAGAGAGATTGGGACAGGGTATGATCAAGGGACCCAGTACTTC. The encoded protein is CASREIGTGYDQGTQYF.

This sequence joins TRBV28 and TRBJ2-7, with 8 bases that match TRBD2. Germline V gene lookup returns CDR1 MDHEN and CDR2 SYDVKM. This CDR3 contains 15 residues. Trimming took 5 bases from V and 2 from J; bases not matched to a gene: 8. The CDR3 is CASSLSRGGTYEQYV. CDR3 nucleotide sequence: TGTGCCAGCAGTCTCTCTCGGGGGGGCACCTACGAGCAGTACGTC.